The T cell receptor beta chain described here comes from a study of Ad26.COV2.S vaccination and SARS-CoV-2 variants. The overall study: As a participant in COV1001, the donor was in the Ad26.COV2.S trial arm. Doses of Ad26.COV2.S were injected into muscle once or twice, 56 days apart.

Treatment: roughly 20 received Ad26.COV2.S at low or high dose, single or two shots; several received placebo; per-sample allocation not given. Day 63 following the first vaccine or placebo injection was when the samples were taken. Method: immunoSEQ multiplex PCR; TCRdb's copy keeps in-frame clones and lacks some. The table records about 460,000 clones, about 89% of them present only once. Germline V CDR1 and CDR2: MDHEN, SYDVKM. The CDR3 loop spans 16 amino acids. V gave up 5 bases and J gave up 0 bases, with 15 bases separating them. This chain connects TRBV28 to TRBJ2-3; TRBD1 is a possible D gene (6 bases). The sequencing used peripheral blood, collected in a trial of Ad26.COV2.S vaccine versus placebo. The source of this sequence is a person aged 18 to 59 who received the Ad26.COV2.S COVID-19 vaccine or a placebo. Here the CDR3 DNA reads TGTGCCAGCAGTCCATTGGGTGGGGGCAGCACAGATACGCAGTATTTT. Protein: CASSPLGGGSTDTQYF.